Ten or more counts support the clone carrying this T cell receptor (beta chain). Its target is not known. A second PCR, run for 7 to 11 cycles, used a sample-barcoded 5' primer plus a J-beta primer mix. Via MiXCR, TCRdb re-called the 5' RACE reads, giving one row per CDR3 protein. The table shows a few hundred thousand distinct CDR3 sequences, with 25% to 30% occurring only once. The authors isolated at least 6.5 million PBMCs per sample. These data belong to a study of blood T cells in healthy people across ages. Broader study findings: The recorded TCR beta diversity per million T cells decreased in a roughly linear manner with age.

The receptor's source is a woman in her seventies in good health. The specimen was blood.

The CDR3 DNA reads as TGTGCCAGCAGCCCTCGGCGTACCGGGGCGCAAGAGACCCAGTACTTC. Its protein product is CASSPRRTGAQETQYF. This chain connects TRBV6-5 to TRBJ2-5; tentatively, D is TRBD1 or TRBD2 (5 bases each). V was pared by 6 bases and J by 2 bases, with 19 bases between. Per the germline V gene, CDR1 is MNHEY and CDR2 is SVGAGI. The CDR3 length is 16 residues.